Listed here is a single TCR beta chain. Its antigen is unknown. The data derive from a study of T cells in narcolepsy. Study at large: Donors had narcolepsy type 1 or type 2, or were healthy controls. Notes on the study in general: Reportedly, autoreactive clonotypes were serially detected in patients' blood but not controls'. Same-patient CSF and blood CD4+ T cell clonotypes included HCRT-specific and TRIB2-specific autoreactive ones. Some memory CD4+ repertoires had no autoreactive clone sequences.

This CDR3 contains 15 residues. Losses at the gene ends were 0 bases for V and 2 bases for J; bases not matched to a gene: 4. Germline V lookup: CDR1 SGHRS, CDR2 YFSETQ. Only in-frame clones appear in the TCRdb table, and some are missing; sequencing was by immunoSEQ multiplex PCR. The table has around 32,000 clones, roughly four fifths seen once. The TCR sequence derives from a human donor with narcolepsy. The sample taken for sequencing was CD45RA- memory CD4+ T cells from PBMCs. The V and J genes are TRBV5-1 and TRBJ2-5, with TRBD1 matching over 7 bases. This CDR3 reads CASSLEAGGQETQYF. The CDR3 coding sequence is TGCGCCAGCAGCTTGGAGGCAGGGGGACAAGAGACCCAGTACTTC.